This T cell receptor beta chain was captured by sequencing in a study of cytomegalovirus exposure and HLA in healthy donors. Method: immunoSEQ multiplex PCR; TCRdb's copy keeps in-frame clones and lacks some. The sample contains 130,000 to 150,000 clones, just under 90% of which appear only once. Notes on this clone: What it recognizes is unknown.

The CDR3 has 13 residues. Overall study results and limits: Rarity characterized most TCR sequences, yet some public TCRs appeared in many donors. It was found in a later analysis that first-cohort TCR clusters tended to co-occur in the 90 to 150 validation repertoires. The authors listed 150 to 200 TCR beta chains as cytomegalovirus-associated.

The donors were members of the validation cohort, which comprised about 120 subjects and was separate from the first cohort of 666 subjects. The chain recombines TRBV21-1 with TRBJ2-7; the table's D call TRBD1 went unverified against the DNA. TRBV21-1 is a pseudogene segment. Sequencing was carried out using PBMCs. The sequence derives from a woman aged 30 to 39 in good health and CMV-seropositive. In nucleotides, the CDR3 is TGTGCCAGCAGCAGCCAGGGGGCCTACGAGCAGTACTTC. It translates to CASSSQGAYEQYF.